Reported below is one TCR beta chain. Its target is unknown. This entry is derived from a study of T cell repertoires in cytomegalovirus infection. Study background: Matching HLA type, along with CMV infection, was indicated by public TCR beta signatures.

Trimming removed 2 bases from V and 3 bases from J, with 10 bases in between. This CDR3 comprises 14 residues. CDR1 is MDHEN and CDR2 is SYDVKM in the germline V gene. Study conclusions and caveats: Carriage of CMV together with the relevant HLA was identifiable through cumulative public TCR beta family frequency. CMV-specific HLA-C-restricted TCR beta clonotypes dominated the ex vivo response.

TCRdb re-derived calls from the reads in MiXCR, one entry per CDR3 protein. The data contain approximately 76,000 distinct CDR3 sequences, around 40% of them singletons. The sample consisted of CD8+ T cells from cultured PBMCs, taken from culture after CMV antigen stimulation. The TCR originated in a human donor in good health (CMV status not recorded). Some clones in this sample may be carry-over from other donors' samples. The chain joins TRBV28 to TRBJ1-1, with no clear D. The CDR3 nucleotides read TGTGCCAGCAGTTTAGAGGACTTTTACACTGAAGCTTTCTTT. It translates to CASSLEDFYTEAFF.